This T cell receptor (beta chain) was recovered during a study of cytomegalovirus exposure and HLA in healthy donors. Losses at the gene ends were 4 bases for V and 6 bases for J; bases not matched to a gene: 2. The CDR3 length is 13 residues. The germline CDR1 and CDR2 sequences are SNHLY and FYNNEI. As to this clone: Antigen specificity is unknown.

Study conclusions and caveats: An analysis was carried out at a later point. It showed that HLA-associated TCR beta chains were more clonally expanded than equally common non-associated chains.

Primers for the PCR totalled 60 Vbeta and 13 Jbeta. The protocol was immunoSEQ multiplex PCR, while the TCRdb copy is restricted to in-frame clones and leaves out a portion. The sample has about 150,000 clones; 75% are singletons. The sample was PBMCs. The sequence came from a man aged 25-45 years in good health and CMV-seronegative. The V gene is TRBV2, the J gene TRBJ1-3; 8 positions agree with TRBD1. The CDR3 region is CASSGGQANTIYF. For the CDR3, the DNA is TGTGCCAGCAGTGGGGGACAGGCAAACACCATATATTTT.